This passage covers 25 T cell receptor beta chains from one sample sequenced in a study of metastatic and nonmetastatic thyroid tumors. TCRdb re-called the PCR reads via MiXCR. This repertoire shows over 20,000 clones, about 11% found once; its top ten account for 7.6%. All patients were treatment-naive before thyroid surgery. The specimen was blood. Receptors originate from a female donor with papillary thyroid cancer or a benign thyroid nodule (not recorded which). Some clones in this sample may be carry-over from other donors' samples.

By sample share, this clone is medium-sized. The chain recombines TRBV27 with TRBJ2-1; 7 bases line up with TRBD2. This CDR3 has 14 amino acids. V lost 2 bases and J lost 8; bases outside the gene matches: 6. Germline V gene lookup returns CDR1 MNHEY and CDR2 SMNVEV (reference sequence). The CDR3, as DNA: TGTGCCAGCAGTTTAGGGGGAGGGCGCGATGAGCAGTTCTTC. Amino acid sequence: CASSLGGGRDEQFF.

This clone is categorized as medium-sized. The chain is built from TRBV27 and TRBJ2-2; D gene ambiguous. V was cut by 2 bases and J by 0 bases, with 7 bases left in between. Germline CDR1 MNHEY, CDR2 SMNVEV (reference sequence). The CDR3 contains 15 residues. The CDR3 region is CASSLGSPNTGELFF. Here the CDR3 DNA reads TGTGCCAGCAGTTTAGGAAGCCCGAACACCGGGGAGCTGTTTTTT.

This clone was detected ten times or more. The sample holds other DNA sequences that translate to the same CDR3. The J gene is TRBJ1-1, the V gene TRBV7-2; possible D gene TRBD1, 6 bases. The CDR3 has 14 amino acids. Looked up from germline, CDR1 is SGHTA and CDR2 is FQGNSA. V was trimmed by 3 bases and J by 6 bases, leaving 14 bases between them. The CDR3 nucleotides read TGTGCCAGCAGCTTGGCGGGGGGGGGCGCTGAAGCTTTCTTT. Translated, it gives CASSLAGGGAEAFF.

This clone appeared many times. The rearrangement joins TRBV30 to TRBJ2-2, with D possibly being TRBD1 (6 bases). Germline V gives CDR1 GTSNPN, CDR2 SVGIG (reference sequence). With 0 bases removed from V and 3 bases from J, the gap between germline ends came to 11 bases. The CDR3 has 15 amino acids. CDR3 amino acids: CAWSVQGHHTGELFF. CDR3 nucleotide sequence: TGTGCCTGGAGTGTACAGGGACACCACACCGGGGAGCTGTTTTTT.

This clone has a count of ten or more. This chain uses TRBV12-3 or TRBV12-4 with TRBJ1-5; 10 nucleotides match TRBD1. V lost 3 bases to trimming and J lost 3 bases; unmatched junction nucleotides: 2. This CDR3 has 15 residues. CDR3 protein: CASSLGQGFNQPQHF. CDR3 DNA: TGTGCCAGCAGTTTGGGACAGGGGTTCAATCAGCCCCAGCATTTT.

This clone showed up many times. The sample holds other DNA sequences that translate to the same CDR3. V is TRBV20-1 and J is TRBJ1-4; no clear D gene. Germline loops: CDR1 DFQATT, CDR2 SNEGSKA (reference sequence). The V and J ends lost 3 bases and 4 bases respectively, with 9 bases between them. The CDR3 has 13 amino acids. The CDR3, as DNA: TGCAGTGCTAGCAAGCCAAATAATGAAAAACTGTTTTTT. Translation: CSASKPNNEKLFF.

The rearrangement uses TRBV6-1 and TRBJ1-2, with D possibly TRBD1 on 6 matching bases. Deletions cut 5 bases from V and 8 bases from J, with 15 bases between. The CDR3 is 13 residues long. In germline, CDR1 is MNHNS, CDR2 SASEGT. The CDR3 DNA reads TGTGCCAGCAGTTTGGGGGGCGTAAACGGCTACACCTTC. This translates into CASSLGGVNGYTF.

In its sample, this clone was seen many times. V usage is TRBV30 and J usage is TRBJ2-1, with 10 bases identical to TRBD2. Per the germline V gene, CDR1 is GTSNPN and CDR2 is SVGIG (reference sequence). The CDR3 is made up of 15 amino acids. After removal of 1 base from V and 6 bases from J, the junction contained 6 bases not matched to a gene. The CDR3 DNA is TGTGCCTGGAGTGCAACCACTAGCGGGATCAATGAGCAGTTCTTC. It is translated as CAWSATTSGINEQFF. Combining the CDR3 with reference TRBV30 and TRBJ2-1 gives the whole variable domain SQTIHQWPATLVQPVGSPLSLECTVEGTSNPNLYWYRQAAGRGLQLLFYSVGIGQISSEVPQNLSASRPQDRQFILSSKKLLLSDSGFYLCAWSATTSGINEQFFGPGTRLTVL.

The CDR3 spells CASSQERGQSTGELFF. The CDR3 bases are TGCGCCAGCAGCCAAGAGCGGGGACAGTCCACCGGGGAGCTGTTTTTT. The rearrangement uses TRBV4-1 and TRBJ2-2; TRBD1 might be the D (7 bases). V was clipped by 0 bases and J by 4 bases, with 12 bases between them. This CDR3 has 16 amino acids. The germline CDR1 and CDR2 sequences are MGHRA and YSYEKL.

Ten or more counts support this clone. The CDR3 sequence is CASSPGTASDTQYF. CDR3 sequence (DNA): TGTGCCAGCAGCCCGGGGACAGCCTCAGATACGCAGTATTTT. J is TRBJ2-3 and V is TRBV7-9; TRBD1 agrees at 7 bases. The CDR3 covers 14 residues. Germline V lookup: CDR1 SEHNR, CDR2 FQNEAQ (reference sequence). Unmatched junction bases numbered 6, after V lost 5 bases and J lost 4 bases.

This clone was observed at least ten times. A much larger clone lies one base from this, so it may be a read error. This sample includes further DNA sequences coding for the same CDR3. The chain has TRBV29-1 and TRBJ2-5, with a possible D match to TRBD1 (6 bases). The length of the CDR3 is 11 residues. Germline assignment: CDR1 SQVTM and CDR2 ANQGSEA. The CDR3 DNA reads TGCAGCGTTGGAGGGGGAGAGACTCAGTACTTC. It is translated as CSVGGGETQYF.

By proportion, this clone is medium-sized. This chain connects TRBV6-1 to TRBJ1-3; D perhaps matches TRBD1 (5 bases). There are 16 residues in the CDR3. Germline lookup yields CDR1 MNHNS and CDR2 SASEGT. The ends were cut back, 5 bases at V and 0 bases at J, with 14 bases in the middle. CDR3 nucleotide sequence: TGTGCCAGCAGTTGGGACGGACGAAGCTCTGGAAACACCATATATTTT. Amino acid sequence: CASSWDGRSSGNTIYF.

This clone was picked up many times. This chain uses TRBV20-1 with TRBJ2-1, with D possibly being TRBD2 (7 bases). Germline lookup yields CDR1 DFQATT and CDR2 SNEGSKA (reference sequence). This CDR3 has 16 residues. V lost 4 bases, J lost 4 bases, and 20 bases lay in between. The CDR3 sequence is CSATRGGLLNYNEQFF. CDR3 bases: TGCAGTGCTACCCGAGGGGGACTACTTAATTACAATGAGCAGTTCTTC.

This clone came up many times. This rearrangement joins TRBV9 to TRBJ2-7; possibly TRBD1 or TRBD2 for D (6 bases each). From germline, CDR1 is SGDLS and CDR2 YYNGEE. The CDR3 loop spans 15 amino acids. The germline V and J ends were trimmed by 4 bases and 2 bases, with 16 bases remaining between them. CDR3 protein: CASSPGAKHTYEQYF. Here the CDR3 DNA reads TGTGCCAGCAGCCCGGGGGCGAAGCATACCTACGAGCAGTACTTC.

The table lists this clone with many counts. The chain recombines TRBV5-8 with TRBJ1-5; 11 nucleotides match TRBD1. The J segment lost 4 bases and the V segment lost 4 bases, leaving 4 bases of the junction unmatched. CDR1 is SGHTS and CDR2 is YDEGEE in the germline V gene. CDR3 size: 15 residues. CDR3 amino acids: CASSLGTGGNQPQHF. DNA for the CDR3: TGTGCCAGCAGCCTGGGGACAGGGGGGAATCAGCCCCAGCATTTT.

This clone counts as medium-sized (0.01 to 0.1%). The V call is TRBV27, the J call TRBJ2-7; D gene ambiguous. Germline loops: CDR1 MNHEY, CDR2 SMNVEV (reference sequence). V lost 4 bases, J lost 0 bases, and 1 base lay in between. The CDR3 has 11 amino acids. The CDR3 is CASSSSYEQYF. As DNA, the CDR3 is TGTGCCAGCAGTTCCTCCTACGAGCAGTACTTC.

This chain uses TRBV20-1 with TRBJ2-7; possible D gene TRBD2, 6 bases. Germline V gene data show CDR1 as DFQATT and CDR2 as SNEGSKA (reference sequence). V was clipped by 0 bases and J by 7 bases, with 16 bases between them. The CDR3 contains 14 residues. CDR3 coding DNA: TGCAGTGCTAGAGATCGTTCGGGAGCGCGGGAGCAGTACTTC. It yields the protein CSARDRSGAREQYF.

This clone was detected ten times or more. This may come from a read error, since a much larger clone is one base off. The CDR3 DNA sequence: TGTGCCAGCAATTACGGGAACTACTACGAGCAGTACTTC. It yields the protein CASNYGNYYEQYF. This chain connects TRBV6-5 to TRBJ2-7, with TRBD2 as a possible D gene (5 bases). The CDR3 is 13 amino acids. CDR1 and CDR2 from the germline V gene are MNHEY and SVGAGI.

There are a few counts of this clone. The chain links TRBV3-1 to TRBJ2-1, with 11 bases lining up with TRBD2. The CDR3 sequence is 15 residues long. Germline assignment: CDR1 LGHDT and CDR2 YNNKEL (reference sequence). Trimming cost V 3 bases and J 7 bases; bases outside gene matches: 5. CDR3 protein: CASSHRLAGMNEQFF. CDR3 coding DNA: TGTGCCAGCAGCCACCGACTAGCGGGAATGAATGAGCAGTTCTTC.

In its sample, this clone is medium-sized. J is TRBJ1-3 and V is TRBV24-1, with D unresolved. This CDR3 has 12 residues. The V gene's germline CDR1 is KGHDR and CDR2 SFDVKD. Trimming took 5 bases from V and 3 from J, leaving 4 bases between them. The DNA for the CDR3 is TGTGCCACCAGTGCCAGTGGAAACACCATATATTTT. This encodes CATSASGNTIYF.

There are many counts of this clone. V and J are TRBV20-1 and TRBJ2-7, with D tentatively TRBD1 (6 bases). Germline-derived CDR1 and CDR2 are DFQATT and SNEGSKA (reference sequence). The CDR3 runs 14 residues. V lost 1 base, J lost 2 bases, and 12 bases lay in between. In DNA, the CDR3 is TGCAGTGCTAGAGGGGCCAGGGGACCCTACGAGCAGTACTTC. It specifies CSARGARGPYEQYF.

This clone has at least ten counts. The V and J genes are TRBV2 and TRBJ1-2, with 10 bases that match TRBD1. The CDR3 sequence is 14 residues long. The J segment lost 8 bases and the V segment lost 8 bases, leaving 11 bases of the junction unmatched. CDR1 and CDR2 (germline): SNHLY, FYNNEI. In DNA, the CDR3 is TGTGCCAGCCTAACTATCCGGGACAGGGGCGGCTACACCTTC. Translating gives CASLTIRDRGGYTF.

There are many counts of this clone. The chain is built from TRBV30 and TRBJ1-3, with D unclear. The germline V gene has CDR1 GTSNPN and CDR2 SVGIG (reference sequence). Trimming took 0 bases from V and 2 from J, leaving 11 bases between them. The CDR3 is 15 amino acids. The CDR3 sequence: CAWSVGGHPGNTIYF. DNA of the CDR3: TGTGCCTGGAGTGTCGGAGGGCACCCTGGAAACACCATATATTTT.

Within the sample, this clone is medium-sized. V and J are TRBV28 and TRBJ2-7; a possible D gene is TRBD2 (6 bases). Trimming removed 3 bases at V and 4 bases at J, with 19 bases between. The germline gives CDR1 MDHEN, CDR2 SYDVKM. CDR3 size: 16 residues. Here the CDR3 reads CASSFTRDLFGYEQYF. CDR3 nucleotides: TGTGCCAGCAGTTTCACAAGGGACTTGTTTGGATACGAGCAGTACTTC.

CDR3 nucleotides: TGCGCCAGCAGCCCCGAACAACTAGCGAGGTCCTACGAGCAGTACTTC. Protein product: CASSPEQLARSYEQYF. The chain links TRBV5-1 to TRBJ2-7, with 7 bases matching TRBD2. The CDR3 loop spans 16 amino acids. Trimming took 4 bases from V and 1 from J; bases not matched to a gene: 11. Germline V lookup: CDR1 SGHRS, CDR2 YFSETQ.